Only one count was recorded for the clone carrying this TCR beta chain. Its target is not known. Germline CDR1 is MDHEN and CDR2 is SYDVKM. V was pared by 6 bases and J by 6 bases, with 3 bases of the junction left unmatched. The CDR3 covers 13 residues. This sample is part of a study of OX40 agonist ivuxolimab in advanced cancers. Whole-study context: Intravenous ivuxolimab was administered to patients every 2 weeks at 0.01 to 10 mg/kg. People who had prior anti-PD-1, anti-PD-L1 or anti-CTLA-4 therapy could take part, and roughly 40% had some. Whole-study results and caveats: More expanded clones were found, on average, in CD8+ than in CD4+ T cells.

Sequencing was performed with immunoSEQ multiplex PCR; in TCRdb, only in-frame clones are kept and a portion is missing. Among tens of thousands of clones listed, approximately 85% were seen once. V usage is TRBV28 and J usage is TRBJ2-7; 12 bases match TRBD2. The TCR sequence derives from an adult with an advanced solid tumor such as melanoma, head and neck, liver or kidney cancer. This material consisted of CD4+ or CD8+ T cells sorted from blood, taken in a trial of the OX40 agonist ivuxolimab. Here the CDR3 reads CASRTSGRFEQYF. The CDR3 DNA sequence: TGTGCCAGCAGGACTAGCGGGAGATTCGAGCAGTACTTC.